A selection of T cell receptor beta chains follows, all from one sample in a study of beta chain features in type 1 diabetes. Assay: immunoSEQ multiplex PCR; the TCRdb copy retains only in-frame clones and omits some. This sample has 900,000 or so clones, with roughly 16% found just once. Material for sequencing was naive CD4+ T cells from blood. The receptors come from a woman aged 18 to 35 in good health. Each CDR3 is given with its conserved first and last residue. Each record gives: J gene, D gene, clone size, V gene, CDR3 protein, CDR3 DNA. The D gene is left open where the match is weak. Clone size is stated in some rows and not others, as once, few, many or a class when expanded.

>TRBJ2-7|.|few|TRBV4-2
CASSQSSSYEQYF
TGTGCCAGCAGCCAGTCGAGCTCCTACGAGCAGTACTTC
>TRBJ1-1|TRBD1|few|TRBV5-1
CASGPGQGHTEAFF
TGCGCCAGCGGCCCGGGACAGGGACACACTGAAGCTTTCTTT
>TRBJ2-1|.|.|TRBV29-1
CSVARVTISEQFF
TGCAGCGTTGCTAGGGTGACGATAAGCGAGCAGTTCTTC
>TRBJ2-1|TRBD2|few|TRBV7-9
CASSPTSGSYNEQFF
TGTGCCAGCAGCCCGACTAGCGGGAGCTACAATGAGCAGTTCTTC
>TRBJ1-5|.|few|TRBV29-1
CSVGGLGSEQPQHF
TGCAGCGTCGGAGGCTTGGGCTCGGAGCAGCCCCAGCATTTT
>TRBJ2-1|TRBD2|.|TRBV6-6
CASRELGLAGRGEQFF
TGTGCCAGCAGGGAACTTGGACTAGCGGGACGGGGGGAGCAGTTCTTC
>TRBJ2-1|.|few|TRBV9
CASSVAGLVGEQFF
TGTGCCAGCAGCGTAGCAGGGCTGGTAGGTGAGCAGTTCTTC
>TRBJ2-3|TRBD1|few|TRBV5-1
CASSGPGQGLDTQYF
TGCGCCAGCAGTGGGCCGGGACAGGGTTTGGATACGCAGTATTTT
>TRBJ2-1|TRBD1|.|TRBV4-2
CASSQDRASYNEQFF
TGTGCCAGCAGCCAGGACAGGGCCTCCTACAATGAGCAGTTCTTC
>TRBJ2-7|TRBD2|.|TRBV7-3
CASSLTLAGGLSYEQYF
TGTGCCAGCAGCTTGACCTTAGCGGGAGGGCTCTCCTACGAGCAGTACTTC
>TRBJ1-5|TRBD1|.|TRBV19
CASSINRQGAGQPQHF
TGTGCCAGTAGTATCAACCGACAGGGAGCAGGACAGCCCCAGCATTTT
>TRBJ2-2|.|few|TRBV6-6
CASNLQGSGELFF
TGTGCCAGCAACCTACAGGGCTCCGGGGAGCTGTTTTTT
>TRBJ2-2|.|few|TRBV19
CASSIDKTANTGELFF
TGTGCCAGTAGTATAGATAAGACGGCTAACACCGGGGAGCTGTTTTTT
>TRBJ2-5|.|few|TRBV7-3
CASSLRGETQYF
TGTGCCAGCAGCTTAAGGGGGGAGACCCAGTACTTC
>TRBJ2-2|.|few|TRBV5-1
CASSLGVTGELFF
TGCGCCAGCAGCTTGGGAGTGACCGGGGAGCTGTTTTTT
>TRBJ2-7|.|.|TRBV28
CASSLPAGGDSEQYF
TGTGCCAGCAGTTTACCGGCAGGGGGGGACTCCGAGCAGTACTTC
>TRBJ2-7|.|.|TRBV4-3
CASSQVVATLYEQYF
TGCGCCAGCAGCCAAGTTGTGGCTACCTTGTACGAGCAGTACTTC
>TRBJ2-3|.|few|TRBV7-2
CASSLGPVTGSDTQYF
TGTGCCAGCAGCTTAGGACCCGTAACTGGCTCAGATACGCAGTATTTT
>TRBJ2-7|.|.|TRBV6-5
CASSYRSSGEQYF
TGTGCCAGCAGTTACCGGAGCTCGGGGGAGCAGTACTTC
>TRBJ2-1|.|.|TRBV6-7
CASSCRRPNNEQFF
TGTGCCAGCAGTTGTAGGAGGCCGAACAATGAGCAGTTCTTC
>TRBJ2-7|.|few|TRBV9
CASSVAPGAYEQYF
TGTGCCAGCAGCGTAGCGCCGGGAGCCTACGAGCAGTACTTC
>TRBJ2-5|.|.|TRBV7-9
CASSFGQGSQETQYF
TGTGCCAGCAGCTTCGGGCAGGGTAGTCAAGAGACCCAGTACTTC
>TRBJ2-2|TRBD1|.|TRBV28
CASSSGLAGGTGELFF
TGTGCCAGCAGTTCTGGGTTGGCAGGGGGTACCGGGGAGCTGTTTTTT
>TRBJ2-3|TRBD2|few|TRBV7-9
CASSLVSGRSQDTQYF
TGTGCCAGCAGCTTAGTTAGCGGGAGGTCCCAAGATACGCAGTATTTT
>TRBJ2-2|.|.|TRBV5-1
CASRLSGGGNTGELFF
TGCGCCAGCAGGCTCTCCGGTGGAGGAAACACCGGGGAGCTGTTTTTT
>TRBJ2-1|.|.|TRBV7-2
CASSSHGGIYNEQFF
TGTGCCAGCAGCTCCCATGGCGGCATTTACAATGAGCAGTTCTTC
>TRBJ2-6|.|few|TRBV19
CASSIQGTANVLTF
TGTGCCAGTAGTATACAGGGTACGGCCAACGTCCTGACTTTC
>TRBJ2-7|TRBD2|few|TRBV19
CASSMGTSGSVSYEQYF
TGTGCCAGTAGTATGGGAACTAGCGGGAGTGTTTCCTACGAGCAGTACTTC
>TRBJ2-3|.|.|TRBV28
CASSIGTDTQYF
TGTGCCAGCAGTATCGGCACAGATACGCAGTATTTT
>TRBJ2-1|TRBD1|.|TRBV19
CASSAQGYEQFF
TGTGCCAGTAGTGCACAGGGGTATGAGCAGTTCTTC
>TRBJ2-6|TRBD1|.|TRBV28
CASSTNTGTGWAAGANVLTF
TGTGCCAGCAGTACGAACACCGGGACAGGGTGGGCTGCTGGGGCCAACGTCCTGACTTTC
>TRBJ2-7|.|few|TRBV7-2
CASSPGSGTYEQYF
TGTGCCAGCAGCCCCGGTAGCGGAACCTACGAGCAGTACTTC
>TRBJ2-7|TRBD2|few|TRBV6-6
CASILASGSYEQYF
TGTGCCAGCATCCTGGCTAGCGGGAGTTACGAGCAGTACTTC
>TRBJ2-2|.|few|TRBV11-1
CASSFGGTYTGELFF
TGTGCCAGCAGCTTTGGCGGGACCTACACCGGGGAGCTGTTTTTT
>TRBJ2-5|TRBD2|.|TRBV4-3
CASSQDGRERETQYF
TGCGCCAGCAGCCAAGACGGGCGGGAGAGGGAGACCCAGTACTTC
>TRBJ2-5|.|once|TRBV7-2
CASSPGDLSGETQYF
TGTGCCAGCAGCCCCGGGGACCTCTCCGGGGAGACCCAGTACTTC
>TRBJ2-4|TRBD2|few|TRBV27
CASSWTSGRAGSKNIQYF
TGTGCCAGCAGTTGGACTAGCGGGAGGGCCGGTTCCAAAAACATTCAGTACTTC
>TRBJ2-7|.|few|TRBV7-2
CASSFSTGSYEQYF
TGTGCCAGCAGCTTTTCGACAGGATCCTACGAGCAGTACTTC
>TRBJ2-7|TRBD1|.|TRBV2
CATRQGQGIYEQYF
TGTGCCACGAGACAGGGCCAGGGTATATACGAGCAGTACTTC
>TRBJ1-2|.|.|TRBV29-1
CSVEQSWGLGYTF
TGCAGCGTTGAACAGTCCTGGGGCCTTGGCTACACCTTC
>TRBJ2-6|.|.|TRBV7-3
CASSLNPPSSGANVLTF
TGTGCCAGCAGCTTAAACCCTCCAAGCTCCGGGGCCAACGTCCTGACTTTC
>TRBJ2-1|TRBD2|few|TRBV25-1
CASSVHGLAGGNEQFF
TGTGCCAGCAGTGTTCACGGACTAGCGGGAGGCAATGAGCAGTTCTTC
>TRBJ2-1|TRBD2|.|TRBV19
CASSTGTSPYNEQFF
TGTGCCAGTAGTACCGGGACTAGCCCCTACAATGAGCAGTTCTTC
>TRBJ2-5|TRBD2|.|TRBV7-8
CASSGLAEETQYF
TGTGCCAGCAGTGGACTAGCGGAAGAGACCCAGTACTTC
>TRBJ2-2|.|few|TRBV10-3
CAISEEGTGELFF
TGTGCCATCAGTGAGGAGGGAACCGGGGAGCTGTTTTTT
>TRBJ2-1|TRBD1|.|TRBV10-3
CATGQGYEQFF
TGTGCCACCGGACAGGGGTATGAGCAGTTCTTC
>TRBJ2-7|.|.|TRBV7-2
CASSFVGVSYEQYF
TGTGCCAGCAGCTTCGTGGGGGTCTCCTACGAGCAGTACTTC
>TRBJ2-7|.|few|TRBV5-4
CASSPRLGRDGEQYF
TGTGCCAGCAGCCCGAGACTTGGGCGGGATGGCGAGCAGTACTTC
>TRBJ2-1|TRBD2|.|TRBV9
CASSVATSGRDNEQFF
TGTGCCAGCAGCGTTGCGACTAGCGGAAGAGACAATGAGCAGTTCTTC
>TRBJ2-2|TRBD2|few|TRBV6-4
CASTRTSLLWELFF
TGTGCCAGCACAAGGACTAGCCTTCTCTGGGAGCTGTTTTTT
>TRBJ2-3|.|.|TRBV28
CASTLPRDTQYF
TGTGCCAGCACTCTCCCACGAGATACGCAGTATTTT
>TRBJ2-3|TRBD1|.|TRBV4-3
CASSPRGTGRKYTDTQYF
TGCGCCAGCAGCCCTCGAGGGACAGGCCGAAAGTACACAGATACGCAGTATTTT
>TRBJ1-4|.|many|TRBV28
CASSFATKDEKLFF
TGTGCCAGCAGTTTTGCAACGAAAGATGAAAAACTGTTTTTT
>TRBJ1-1|.|.|TRBV29-1
CSVNRRGDTEAFF
TGCAGCGTAAATAGGCGGGGGGACACTGAAGCTTTCTTT